This T cell receptor (beta chain) was obtained from a study of CD8 T cells in ankylosing spondylitis. Study conclusions and caveats: Disease-linked clones were reportedly significantly enriched in matched ankylosing spondylitis synovial fluid. Typical of ankylosing spondylitis blood, it appeared, was a TCR beta motif of eight highly homologous variants.

The CDR3 length is 15 residues. V shed 5 bases, J shed 4 bases, and the junction held 8 bases outside the gene matches. TCRdb analysed the 5' RACE reads with MiXCR anew, one entry per CDR3 protein. The sample holds some 130,000 distinct CDR3 sequences, 12% to 15% seen once. A word on this clonotype: Antigen: not known.

This receptor was identified in a female donor with ankylosing spondylitis or in good health (not recorded which). This sequence joins TRBV12-3 or TRBV12-4 and TRBJ2-5; 9 bases align to TRBD1. The sample was blood, either unsorted or a sorted T cell fraction (not recorded which). For the CDR3, the DNA is TGTGCCAGCAGTCCCTTAGGACAGGGGCTAGAGACCCAGTACTTC. Its translation: CASSPLGQGLETQYF.